These 20 T cell receptor beta chains share one sample of origin, sequenced in a study of shared clonotypes between healthy human individuals. Data came from immunoSEQ multiplex PCR; TCRdb stores just in-frame clones and leaves some out. The sample has 2 million to 2.5 million clones, roughly 95% seen once; the top ten hold over 0.1%. Material for sequencing was naive CD4+ T cells sorted from blood. Subset reported: CD45RA+ positively selected. The receptors stem from a man between 18 and 35 years old in good health.

The J gene is TRBJ2-3, the V gene TRBV9; D is undetermined. The CDR3 loop spans 13 amino acids. Germline CDR1 reads SGDLS; CDR2 reads YYNGEE. V lost 0 bases, J lost 5 bases, and 7 bases lay in between. CDR3 bases: TGTGCCAGCAGCGTAGTAGAGAGAGATACGCAGTATTTT. Protein: CASSVVERDTQYF.

The rearrangement joins TRBV10-3 to TRBJ2-6; either TRBD1 or TRBD2 may fit D (5 bases each). The CDR3 loop spans 16 amino acids. From germline, CDR1 is ENHRY and CDR2 SYGVKD. V dropped 7 bases and J dropped 4 bases, with 17 bases sitting between them. CDR3 loop: CAITRDGPLGANVLTF. As DNA, the CDR3 is TGTGCCATCACCCGGGACGGTCCTCTGGGGGCCAACGTCCTGACTTTC.

The chain carries TRBV5-1 and TRBJ1-2; 8 nucleotides match TRBD1. CDR1 and CDR2 from the germline V gene are SGHRS and YFSETQ. This CDR3 comprises 13 residues. V gave up 5 bases and J gave up 5 bases; unmatched junction bases: 5. The CDR3 DNA reads as TGCGCCAGCAGACCGGGACAGGAATATGGCTACACCTTC. This translates into CASRPGQEYGYTF.

CDR3 in DNA: TGTGCCTGGAGCCGTGCGGGCACAAGCGTCCTGACTTTC. This encodes CAWSRAGTSVLTF. The chain employs TRBV30 and TRBJ2-6; tentatively, D is TRBD2 (5 bases). Trimming removed 3 bases from V and 12 bases from J, with 15 bases in between. The length of the CDR3 is 13 residues. Germline assignment: CDR1 GTSNPN and CDR2 SVGIG (reference sequence).

The CDR3 protein is CASWRQGGNTIYF. The CDR3 region has the DNA TGTGCCAGCTGGAGGCAGGGAGGAAACACCATATATTTT. The rearrangement links TRBV6-5 to TRBJ1-3, with D tentatively TRBD1 (5 bases). With 8 bases removed from V and 4 bases from J, the gap between germline ends came to 12 bases. CDR1 and CDR2 from the germline V gene are MNHEY and SVGAGI. CDR3 length equals 13 residues.

V and J are TRBV2 and TRBJ1-1, with D possibly TRBD1 on 6 matching bases. From germline, CDR1 is SNHLY and CDR2 FYNNEI. V was pared by 4 bases and J by 4 bases, with 13 bases between. This CDR3 has 14 amino acids. The CDR3 bases are TGTGCCAGCAGTGGGGGACAAACCCTCACTGAAGCTTTCTTT. Protein product: CASSGGQTLTEAFF.

V and J are TRBV10-3 and TRBJ1-1, with 7 bases matching TRBD1. Trimming cost V 5 bases and J 4 bases; bases outside gene matches: 7. Germline values: CDR1 ENHRY, CDR2 SYGVKD. CDR3 length: 14 amino acids. This CDR3 reads CAISQGGISTEAFF. In nucleotides, the CDR3 is TGTGCCATCAGTCAGGGGGGGATCTCCACTGAAGCTTTCTTT.

This clone has a single count. The CDR3 sequence: CATSRDLETSGQETQYF. CDR3 DNA: TGTGCCACCAGCAGAGATCTGGAGACTAGCGGCCAAGAGACCCAGTACTTC. V and J are TRBV15 and TRBJ2-5, with TRBD2 identical over 9 bases. The CDR3 is 17 residues long. Per the germline V gene, CDR1 is LNHNV and CDR2 is YYDKDF (reference sequence). The V segment lost 0 bases and the J segment 1 base; nucleotides outside the gene matches: 6.

The J gene is TRBJ1-6, the V gene TRBV7-9; weak D call: TRBD1 (5 bases). The length of the CDR3 is 15 residues. Germline values: CDR1 SEHNR, CDR2 FQNEAQ (reference sequence). The V end was cut by 3 bases, the J end by 7 bases, with 13 bases between. CDR3 loop: CASSLAGAENSPLHF. The CDR3, as DNA: TGTGCCAGCAGCTTGGCTGGGGCTGAGAATTCACCCCTCCACTTT.

The genes are TRBV19 and TRBJ1-6; TRBD1 aligns across 7 bases. V shed 4 bases, J shed 6 bases, and the junction held 9 bases outside the gene matches. The V gene's germline CDR1 is LNHDA and CDR2 SQIVND (reference sequence). This CDR3 comprises 16 residues. The CDR3 protein is CASSTGTVVVNSPLHF. The CDR3 DNA reads as TGTGCCAGTAGTACCGGGACAGTGGTTGTTAATTCACCCCTCCACTTT.

This rearrangement joins TRBV2 to TRBJ2-1; D not certain. The CDR3 contains 13 residues. Germline loops: CDR1 SNHLY, CDR2 FYNNEI. The ends were cut back, 4 bases at V and 9 bases at J, with 13 bases in the middle. CDR3 sequence reads: CASSVSGFGEQFF. The CDR3 DNA sequence: TGTGCCAGCAGTGTTTCCGGATTCGGTGAGCAGTTCTTC.

For this clone: Other DNA sequences of this sample code for an identical CDR3. V usage is TRBV6-5 and J usage is TRBJ2-7; the D is unclear. The V end was cut by 0 bases, the J end by 7 bases, with 7 bases between. CDR1 and CDR2 (germline): MNHEY, SVGAGI. The length of the CDR3 is 12 residues. The CDR3 DNA reads as TGTGCCAGCAGTTACTCGGAAGGGGAGCAGTACTTC. This translates into CASSYSEGEQYF.

The chain carries TRBV30 and TRBJ2-1, with a weak D call TRBD1 (6 bases). Germline V gene lookup returns CDR1 GTSNPN and CDR2 SVGIG (reference sequence). Trimming took 4 bases from V and 0 from J, leaving 10 bases between them. The CDR3 has 14 residues. CDR3 in DNA: TGTGCCTGGACTGACAGGTTCTCCTACAATGAGCAGTTCTTC. Encoded protein: CAWTDRFSYNEQFF.

V gene TRBV28 combines with J gene TRBJ2-4; D unclear. CDR3 length: 16 residues. Germline CDR1 and CDR2: MDHEN and SYDVKM. Deletions cut 3 bases from V and 0 bases from J, with 12 bases between. In nucleotides, the CDR3 is TGTGCCAGCAGTTTGGTTCCTTCGCTAGCCAAAAACATTCAGTACTTC. Its translation: CASSLVPSLAKNIQYF.

The sample holds one count of this clone. The V gene is TRBV5-1, the J gene TRBJ2-7; 9 bases align to TRBD1. Trimming took 4 bases from V and 5 from J; bases not matched to a gene: 13. Germline V lookup: CDR1 SGHRS, CDR2 YFSETQ. This CDR3 has 16 amino acids. The CDR3 nucleotides read TGCGCCAGCAGCCCGCCCTTTGGGACAGGGTTAAACGAGCAGTACTTC. It is translated as CASSPPFGTGLNEQYF.

V is TRBV11-3 and J is TRBJ2-5; 7 nucleotides align to TRBD1. This CDR3 is 15 amino acids long. The germline CDR1 and CDR2 sequences are SGHNT and YENEEA. Trimming cost V 5 bases and J 1 base; bases outside gene matches: 7. The CDR3 DNA follows: TGTGCCAGCAGCCCACGGGGACAGCCCCAAGAGACCCAGTACTTC. Protein: CASSPRGQPQETQYF. Complete variable domain (other parts from reference TRBV11-3 and TRBJ2-5): EAGVVQSPRYKIIEKKQPVAFWCNPISGHNTLYWYLQNLGQGPELLIRYENEEAVDDSQLPKDRFSAERLKGVDSTLKIQPAELGDSAVYLCASSPRGQPQETQYFGPGTRLLVL.

A note on this clone: The sample has other DNA sequences that encode this CDR3 too. The chain is built from TRBV30 and TRBJ1-1, with TRBD1 matching over 7 bases. Germline V gene data show CDR1 as GTSNPN and CDR2 as SVGIG (reference sequence). V lost 2 bases, J lost 5 bases, and 2 bases stayed unmatched. CDR3 size: 12 residues. The CDR3 sequence is CAWSQGGTEAFF. DNA for the CDR3: TGTGCCTGGAGTCAGGGGGGGACTGAAGCTTTCTTT. Complete variable domain (other parts from reference TRBV30 and TRBJ1-1): SQTIHQWPATLVQPVGSPLSLECTVEGTSNPNLYWYRQAAGRGLQLLFYSVGIGQISSEVPQNLSASRPQDRQFILSSKKLLLSDSGFYLCAWSQGGTEAFFGQGTRLTVV.

V usage is TRBV5-1 and J usage is TRBJ1-2; no clear D. Trimming took off 4 bases at V and 1 base at J, with 20 bases between the two ends. The CDR3 sequence is 17 residues long. CDR1 SGHRS and CDR2 YFSETQ come from the germline V gene. DNA for the CDR3: TGCGCCAGCAGCGGACTCGTATTGGGAGGCTTTAACTATGGCTACACCTTC. It specifies CASSGLVLGGFNYGYTF.

The J gene is TRBJ1-1, the V gene TRBV6-1, with D unclear. The V and J ends lost 3 bases and 4 bases respectively, with 9 bases between them. CDR1 and CDR2 (germline): MNHNS, SASEGT. The CDR3 runs to 13 residues. CDR3 sequence reads: CASSDPGITEAFF. CDR3 bases: TGTGCCAGCAGTGACCCGGGGATCACTGAAGCTTTCTTT.

This clone was counted a few times. The chain employs TRBV19 and TRBJ1-5; D might be TRBD1 (6 bases). The V gene lost 6 bases and the J gene lost 6 bases, with 18 bases spanning the gap. Germline loops: CDR1 LNHDA, CDR2 SQIVND (reference sequence). The length of the CDR3 is 15 residues. DNA of the CDR3: TGTGCCAGTAGCAAGGGACAAGGTGGGACTCAGCCCCAGCATTTT. Its protein is CASSKGQGGTQPQHF.